This is a list of T cell receptor beta chains from one sample in a study of identical twins. TCRdb reprocessed the 5' RACE reads via MiXCR and lists one record per CDR3 protein. The profile shows 500,000 to 650,000 distinct CDR3 sequences, roughly 7.1% of them singletons. These records were also assigned to another study, of yellow fever vaccine responses in identical twins.

Sequencing was done on a sample of PBMCs. The source is a woman aged 18-29 years in good health. Both conserved end residues are part of each CDR3. The D gene is left open where the match is weak. Expanded clones are given a class, and other clones once, few, many or no size at all.

v_gene,j_gene,abundance,d_gene,CDR3nt,CDR3aa
TRBV5-1,TRBJ2-1,many,TRBD1,TGCGCCAGCATGCAGGGACAGGGGGCGGCCAATGAGCAGTTCTTC,CASMQGQGAANEQFF
TRBV12-3/TRBV12-4,TRBJ2-5,NA,TRBD1,TGTGCCAGCAGTTGGACAGGCGCCTCACGAGAGACCCAGTACTTC,CASSWTGASRETQYF
TRBV7-9,TRBJ2-7,few,NA,TGTGCCAGCACCTCGGGGGTGACGGATTACGAGCAGTACTTC,CASTSGVTDYEQYF
TRBV29-1,TRBJ2-2,few,NA,TGCAGCGTTGAAAGGGGGGTAGCCACCGGGGAGCTGTTTTTT,CSVERGVATGELFF
TRBV7-8,TRBJ1-2,few,NA,TGTGCCAGCAGCTTAGGGAGCAGGGTTCAAGGCTACACCTTC,CASSLGSRVQGYTF
TRBV12-3/TRBV12-4,TRBJ1-5,NA,TRBD1,TGTGCCAGCAGTCTGCTCGGAGGACAGGGGGCAATCAATCAGCCCCAGCATTTT,CASSLLGGQGAINQPQHF
TRBV5-1,TRBJ1-6,few,NA,TGCGCCAGTGCCGGGACGGAGAATTCACCCCTCCACTTT,CASAGTENSPLHF
TRBV29-1,TRBJ2-3,NA,NA,TGCAGCGTTGCGAGAGGGGCTGGCACAGATACGCAGTATTTT,CSVARGAGTDTQYF
TRBV9,TRBJ2-1,NA,TRBD2,TGTGCCAGCAGCGAGAGAGGGAGCGGGAGTGGTTACAATGAGCAGTTCTTC,CASSERGSGSGYNEQFF
TRBV29-1,TRBJ1-2,many,NA,TGCAGCGTTGAAGACAAGAACTATGGCTACACCTTC,CSVEDKNYGYTF
TRBV12-3/TRBV12-4,TRBJ2-5,few,NA,TGTGCCAGCAGTTTAGCGGGGGCCGGGTGGGGGACCCAGTACTTC,CASSLAGAGWGTQYF
TRBV28,TRBJ2-1,many,TRBD2,TGTGCCAGCAGTTTTTTGAGCGGGAGGAGCTCCTACAATGAGCAGTTCTTC,CASSFLSGRSSYNEQFF
TRBV10-3,TRBJ2-7,NA,TRBD2,TGTGCCATCAGTGAGGGGGGACGGGAGGCCCCCTACGAGCAGTACTTC,CAISEGGREAPYEQYF
TRBV14,TRBJ2-1,many,NA,TGTGCCAGCAGCCAGGTCTTTATACGGGACAATGAGCAGTTCTTC,CASSQVFIRDNEQFF
TRBV12-3/TRBV12-4,TRBJ1-1,many,NA,TGTGCCAGCAGTTCTGCAGGGAGTCTAGACACTGAAGCTTTCTTT,CASSSAGSLDTEAFF
TRBV7-6,TRBJ2-2,NA,TRBD1,TGTGCCAGCTCCAAAACCCGGGGGACAGGGGGTGGGGAGCTGTTTTTT,CASSKTRGTGGGELFF
TRBV5-1,TRBJ2-6,few,NA,TGCGCCAGCAGCCCGGGGGACGGCTCTGGGGCCAACGTCCTGACTTTC,CASSPGDGSGANVLTF
TRBV15,TRBJ2-3,few,TRBD2,TGTGCCACCAAGCGGGACCTAGCGGACTCCACAGATACGCAGTATTTT,CATKRDLADSTDTQYF
TRBV20-1,TRBJ1-1,NA,TRBD1,TGCAGTGCCCATACCAGGGGGCCTCAAGAAACTTTCTTT,CSAHTRGPQETFF
TRBV28,TRBJ1-1,few,NA,TGTGCCAGCAGTTTCCTACAGTCGAACACTGAAGCTTTCTTT,CASSFLQSNTEAFF
TRBV7-9,TRBJ2-1,many,NA,TGTGCCAGCAGCTTAGCGGGAGTGCTCTACAATGAGCAGTTCTTC,CASSLAGVLYNEQFF
TRBV6-1,TRBJ1-2,many,NA,TGTGCCAGCAGTGAAGTTCCTAGGGCCTACTATGGCTACACCTTC,CASSEVPRAYYGYTF
TRBV3-1,TRBJ2-5,NA,NA,TGTGCCAGCAGCCTTCAGGACAGACTAAGAGGGGAGACCCAGTACTTC,CASSLQDRLRGETQYF
TRBV11-2,TRBJ2-7,few,NA,TGTGCCAGCAGCTTAGGTCGGACGAAGGACGAGCAGTACTTC,CASSLGRTKDEQYF
TRBV12-3/TRBV12-4,TRBJ2-1,NA,NA,TGTGCCAGCAGTCTGCGGTTGACTGGGGCGGGTGAGCAGTTCTTC,CASSLRLTGAGEQFF
TRBV5-6,TRBJ2-5,few,TRBD2,TGTGCCAGCAGCTTAAGGGAGGGCCAAGAGACCCAGTACTTC,CASSLREGQETQYF
TRBV20-1,TRBJ2-1,few,TRBD2,TGCAGTGCTAGTTCTAGCGGGAGGCAGGACAATGAGCAGTTCTTC,CSASSSGRQDNEQFF
TRBV4-2,TRBJ2-3,NA,TRBD2,TGTGCCAGCAGCCAAACGACTAGCGGGACTAGCACAGATACGCAGTATTTT,CASSQTTSGTSTDTQYF
TRBV7-2,TRBJ1-1,many,NA,TGTGCCAGCAGCTTAATTATAACGTTGAACACTGAAGCTTTCTTT,CASSLIITLNTEAFF
TRBV6-1,TRBJ1-6,few,NA,TGTGCCAGCGCCGACAGGCCAACCACGAGCTCCTATAATTCACCCCTCCACTTT,CASADRPTTSSYNSPLHF
TRBV10-3,TRBJ1-1,many,TRBD1,TGTGCCATCAGCGACAGGACAGGGTCAAACACTGAAGCTTTCTTT,CAISDRTGSNTEAFF
TRBV6-1,TRBJ1-1,few,NA,TGTGCCAGCAGTCCCCGGGGGAATGGTGAAGCTTTCTTT,CASSPRGNGEAFF
TRBV6-1,TRBJ2-7,NA,NA,TGTGCCACCCAGTTAAGCCCGGTGGGATACGAGCAGTACTTC,CATQLSPVGYEQYF
TRBV7-9,TRBJ1-2,many,NA,TGTGCCAGCAGCTTGAAGGATAACTATGGCTACACCTTC,CASSLKDNYGYTF
TRBV5-1,TRBJ2-1,many,TRBD1,TGCGCCAGCAGCTTGGAGGGACAGGGCGGCTACAATGAGCAGTTCTTC,CASSLEGQGGYNEQFF
TRBV2,TRBJ2-2,NA,NA,TGTGCCAGCAGCGCGGACACGAACACCGGGGAGCTGTTTTTT,CASSADTNTGELFF
TRBV25-1,TRBJ2-1,few,NA,TGTGCCAGCAGTGAATTTCCGACGGAGCAGTTCTTC,CASSEFPTEQFF
TRBV6-4,TRBJ2-1,NA,NA,TGTGCCAGCAGTGATGGGCAGGGAAGAAACAATGAGCAGTTCTTC,CASSDGQGRNNEQFF
TRBV20-1,TRBJ2-7,few,TRBD2,TGCAGTGCTAGAGATTACGCCCGGGGGGGGTACGAGCAGTACTTC,CSARDYARGGYEQYF
TRBV9,TRBJ2-2,NA,TRBD1,TGTGCCAGCACCGTAGACGACCAGGGGACAGCTTCGAACACCGGGGAGCTGTTTTTT,CASTVDDQGTASNTGELFF
TRBV11-2,TRBJ1-1,NA,NA,TGTGCCAGCAGGGGGTTAGGCGTTCATAACACTGAAGCTTTCTTT,CASRGLGVHNTEAFF
TRBV19,TRBJ2-1,once,TRBD2,TGTGCCACCTTAGGCCCGGGACTAGTTTCCAATGAGCAGTTCTTC,CATLGPGLVSNEQFF
TRBV12-3/TRBV12-4,TRBJ2-2,NA,NA,TGTGCCAGCAGTCCCCTGGAGGAAACAAGGGAGCTGTTTTTT,CASSPLEETRELFF
TRBV10-3,TRBJ2-1,many,TRBD2,TGTGCCATCAGCCCTGCTAGCGGGAGTTTGTACAATGAGCAGTTCTTC,CAISPASGSLYNEQFF
TRBV25-1,TRBJ1-6,many,TRBD1,TGTGCCAGCAGTGGATGGACAGGGGGCGACGAATCACCCCTCCACTTT,CASSGWTGGDESPLHF